The 9 T cell receptor beta chains presented below share a single source sample, sequenced in a study of blood T cell repertoires in COVID-19. Using immunoSEQ multiplex PCR, the repertoire was profiled, and TCRdb retains in-frame clones only, with some absent. Of 110,000 or so clones listed, roughly 84% were seen once; the top ten hold under 4%. Sequencing was done on a sample of peripheral blood. Every receptor here comes from a man in his sixties with acute or convalescent COVID-19.

The rearrangement uses TRBV2 and TRBJ1-2; D possibly corresponds to TRBD1 (5 bases). V lost 8 bases and J 4 bases, leaving 14 bases between the germline ends. The CDR3 length is 13 residues. Germline assignment: CDR1 SNHLY and CDR2 FYNNEI. CDR3: CASGRTLLYGYTF. CDR3 DNA sequence: TGTGCCAGCGGACGGACACTTCTCTATGGCTACACCTTC.

Comments on this clone: The junction departs from germline at one end; a sequencing error may be responsible. This rearrangement joins TRBV28 to TRBJ2-7; D is unresolved. The CDR3 extends over 15 amino acids. CDR1 and CDR2 (germline): MDHEN, SYDVKM. CDR3 DNA: TGTGCCAGCAGTTTCCCCCTACGCGACTCCCACGAGCAGTACTTC. This encodes CASSFPLRDSHEQYF.

CDR3 sequence (DNA): TGTGCCAGCAGCCCGGGACAGACGTCAAGGGCTTTCTTT. Translating it yields CASSPGQTSRAFF. V gene TRBV6-2 or TRBV6-3 combines with J gene TRBJ1-1; 7 positions match TRBD1. The CDR3 sequence is 13 residues long. Germline trimming cut 6 bases from V and 11 bases from J; bases unmatched to any gene: 12. CDR1 and CDR2 (germline): MNHEY, SVGEGT.

The genes are TRBV9 and TRBJ2-3; D may be TRBD2 (5 bases). V lost 0 bases to trimming and J lost 2 bases, with 10 bases between them. CDR1 and CDR2 (germline): SGDLS, YYNGEE. The CDR3 has 15 residues. CDR3 in amino acids: CASSVAAGNTDTQYF. CDR3 nucleotides: TGTGCCAGCAGCGTAGCCGCGGGTAACACAGATACGCAGTATTTT.

The V and J genes are TRBV20-1 and TRBJ2-5; the match to TRBD2 covers 7 bases. Losses at the gene ends were 3 bases for V and 5 bases for J; bases not matched to a gene: 15. The CDR3 contains 16 residues. From germline, CDR1 is DFQATT and CDR2 SNEGSKA (reference sequence). CDR3 residues: CSASPSGLGVGETQYF. CDR3 DNA: TGCAGTGCTAGTCCTTCCGGACTAGGTGTTGGGGAGACCCAGTACTTC.

This clone was counted a single time. The rearrangement links TRBV21-1 to TRBJ1-1. TRBV21-1 represents a pseudogene. The CDR3 sequence is 11 residues long. CDR3 residues: CASRLGTEAFF. CDR3 bases: TGTGCCAGCAGGCTAGGCACTGAAGCTTTCTTT.

The chain joins TRBV7-9 to TRBJ1-1; 7 nucleotides match TRBD1. The CDR3 sequence is 17 residues long. The germline V gene has CDR1 SEHNR and CDR2 FQNEAQ (reference sequence). J gave up 2 bases and V 1 base, and 10 bases lay outside the gene matches. The CDR3 is CASSLDRGYRKNTEAFF. The CDR3 DNA is TGTGCCAGCAGCTTAGACAGGGGATACAGGAAAAACACTGAAGCTTTCTTT.

This chain joins TRBV6-1 and TRBJ2-3; TRBD1 aligns across 7 bases. This CDR3 has 15 amino acids. Germline V lookup: CDR1 MNHNS, CDR2 SASEGT. The V segment lost 2 bases and the J segment 2 bases; nucleotides outside the gene matches: 4. For the CDR3, the DNA is TGTGCCAGCAGTGAATGGGACAGTCCCACAGATACGCAGTATTTT. Translation gives CASSEWDSPTDTQYF.

The genes are TRBV10-3 and TRBJ2-7; D ambiguous. With 5 bases removed from V and 5 bases from J, the gap between germline ends came to 7 bases. This CDR3 comprises 11 residues. The germline V gene has CDR1 ENHRY and CDR2 SYGVKD. DNA of the CDR3: TGTGCCATCAGTTCAGTCGACGAGCAGTACTTC. Its protein is CAISSVDEQYF.